This entry lists 12 T cell receptor beta chains sequenced from one sample in a study of OX40 agonist ivuxolimab in advanced cancers. Here immunoSEQ multiplex PCR was the method, and the copy in TCRdb shows in-frame clones only, minus some. The sample records 45,000 to 65,000 clones, 70% to 85% being singletons. The material sequenced was CD4+ or CD8+ T cells sorted from blood, taken in a trial of the OX40 agonist ivuxolimab. All receptors come from an adult with an advanced solid tumor such as melanoma, head and neck, liver or kidney cancer.

Concerning this clone: The same CDR3 can be traced to other DNA sequences in this sample. The J gene is TRBJ1-1, the V gene TRBV5-1; 7 bases are shared with TRBD1. The CDR3 totals 14 residues. CDR1 and CDR2 (germline): SGHRS, YFSETQ. V was pared by 5 bases and J by 4 bases, with 8 bases of the junction left unmatched. The CDR3 spells CASSLRQGSTEAFF. The CDR3 nucleotides read TGCGCCAGCAGTCTCAGACAGGGCAGCACTGAAGCTTTCTTT.

The chain carries TRBV29-1 and TRBJ1-4; D possibly corresponds to TRBD1 (5 bases). This CDR3 spans 12 amino acids. Germline CDR1 SQVTM, CDR2 ANQGSEA. The germline V and J ends were trimmed by 7 bases and 5 bases, with 11 bases remaining between them. CDR3 nucleotides: TGCAGCGCTGGGGACGAAAATGAAAAACTGTTTTTT. Protein sequence: CSAGDENEKLFF.

The sample holds one count of this clone. The chain employs TRBV19 and TRBJ1-5; weak D call: TRBD1 (6 bases). CDR1 and CDR2 from the germline V gene are LNHDA and SQIVND (reference sequence). This CDR3 is built from 16 residues. V gave up 3 bases and J gave up 5 bases, with 17 bases separating them. CDR3 loop: CASSMAGAWGHQPQHF. As DNA, the CDR3 is TGTGCCAGTAGTATGGCGGGGGCGTGGGGGCATCAGCCCCAGCATTTT. Full variable domain (rest looked up from reference TRBV19 and TRBJ1-5): DGGITQSPKYLFRKEGQNVTLSCEQNLNHDAMYWYRQDPGQGLRLIYYSQIVNDFQKGDIAEGYSVSREKKESFPLTVTSAQKNPTAFYLCASSMAGAWGHQPQHFGDGTRLSIL.

The rearrangement joins TRBV4-2 to TRBJ1-2, with 7 bases matching TRBD1. This CDR3 contains 13 residues. The V gene end was trimmed by 2 bases and the J gene end by 7 bases; junction bases not matched to a gene: 4. CDR1 and CDR2 from the germline V gene are LGHNA and YNFKEQ. The CDR3 spells CASSQTGAGGYTF. The CDR3 nucleotides are TGTGCCAGCAGCCAAACAGGGGCTGGTGGCTACACCTTC.

The chain has TRBV7-2 and TRBJ2-7, with 12 bases aligning to TRBD1. This CDR3 region has 15 residues. The germline V gene has CDR1 SGHTA and CDR2 FQGNSA. V dropped 5 bases and J dropped 3; count of bases not matched to a gene: 5. DNA for the CDR3: TGTGCCAGCAGCCCCGGGACAGGGGGCTTCTACGAGCAGTACTTC. Translation: CASSPGTGGFYEQYF.

The genes are TRBV27 and TRBJ2-1; the D call may be TRBD1 or TRBD2 (5 bases each). The CDR3 runs to 18 residues. From germline, CDR1 is MNHEY and CDR2 SMNVEV (reference sequence). V was clipped by 1 base and J by 4 bases, with 20 bases between them. CDR3 DNA: TGTGCCAGCAGTTTATTTGGGGCCTCGGGACCCCGATACAATGAGCAGTTCTTC. Its protein is CASSLFGASGPRYNEQFF.

This chain uses TRBV5-1 with TRBJ2-1; no clear D. Trimming removed 5 bases from V and 0 bases from J, with 12 bases in between. CDR3 size: 15 residues. Germline CDR1 and CDR2: SGHRS and YFSETQ. CDR3 in DNA: TGCGCCAGCAGTGGCTCAGCGAGCTCCTACAATGAGCAGTTCTTC. Translated, it gives CASSGSASSYNEQFF.

This clone was counted only a few times. CDR3 bases: TGTGCCAGCAGCCGCGTCACAGATACGCAGTATTTT. Residues: CASSRVTDTQYF. The gene calls are TRBV5-3 and TRBJ2-3; D not certain. TRBV5-3 is given ORF status, its function remaining uncertain. Trimming removed 8 bases at V and 2 bases at J, with 9 bases between. This CDR3 spans 12 amino acids.

This clone was seen only a few times. Written as DNA, the CDR3 is TGCAGCGTTGCCCATTTGGTGGACACTGAAGCTTTCTTT. Its protein product is CSVAHLVDTEAFF. This sequence joins TRBV29-1 and TRBJ1-1; D gene uncertain. Looked up from germline, CDR1 is SQVTM and CDR2 is ANQGSEA. Deletions cut 4 bases from V and 3 bases from J, with 12 bases between. The CDR3 is 13 amino acids.

This clone was seen just once. The J gene is TRBJ2-2, the V gene TRBV29-1; 10 nucleotides match TRBD1. The CDR3 consists of 15 residues. In germline, CDR1 is SQVTM, CDR2 ANQGSEA. V dropped 6 bases and J dropped 0; count of bases not matched to a gene: 4. This chain's CDR3 is CSVRGQGTNTGELFF. CDR3 bases: TGCAGCGTGAGGGGACAGGGGACGAACACCGGGGAGCTGTTTTTT.

The chain has TRBV5-8 and TRBJ1-2; D is undetermined. The germline V gene encodes CDR1 SGHTS and CDR2 YDEGEE. This CDR3 is built from 14 residues. Deletions cut 2 bases from V and 4 bases from J, with 12 bases between. The CDR3 region has the DNA TGTGCCAGCAGCTTTGGCACCGACTTCTATGGCTACACCTTC. Translating it yields CASSFGTDFYGYTF.

For the CDR3, the DNA is TGTGCCAGCAGCTTAGCGCTAGCTGGGGGCGGGGAGCAGTTCTTC. Translated: CASSLALAGGGEQFF. This rearrangement joins TRBV7-2 to TRBJ2-1; D possibly corresponds to TRBD1 (6 bases). Germline CDR1 and CDR2: SGHTA and FQGNSA. Trimming took 0 bases from V and 10 from J, leaving 16 bases between them. The CDR3 totals 15 residues.